The source of this TCR beta chain is a study of T-cell reconstitution after alpha-beta-depleted transplantation in children. Study results and caveats: T-cell numbers and diversity, one year after transplant, stemmed largely from T cells that were newly produced.

Trimming took off 6 bases at V and 0 bases at J, with 16 bases between the two ends. This CDR3 spans 16 amino acids. This clonotype came up a few times. What it recognizes is unknown. Preparation of the TCRbeta library was carried out with unique molecular identifiers. Each CDR3 protein gets one entry after TCRdb re-called the PCR reads with MiXCR. The sample records 800,000 to 1,000,000 distinct CDR3 sequences, roughly 29% being singletons. The rearrangement uses TRBV12-3 or TRBV12-4 and TRBJ2-3; maybe TRBD2 (5 bases). The source material was PBMCs, mostly from graft donor cells, sampled 360 days after TCRalphabeta/CD19-depleted stem cell transplant. The sequence was obtained from a boy under two years old who had a stem cell transplant for SCID, so the T cells may come from the graft donor. This CDR3 reads CASRPLAGFSTDTQYF. As DNA, the CDR3 is TGTGCCAGCAGACCCCTAGCCGGGTTTAGCACAGATACGCAGTATTTT.